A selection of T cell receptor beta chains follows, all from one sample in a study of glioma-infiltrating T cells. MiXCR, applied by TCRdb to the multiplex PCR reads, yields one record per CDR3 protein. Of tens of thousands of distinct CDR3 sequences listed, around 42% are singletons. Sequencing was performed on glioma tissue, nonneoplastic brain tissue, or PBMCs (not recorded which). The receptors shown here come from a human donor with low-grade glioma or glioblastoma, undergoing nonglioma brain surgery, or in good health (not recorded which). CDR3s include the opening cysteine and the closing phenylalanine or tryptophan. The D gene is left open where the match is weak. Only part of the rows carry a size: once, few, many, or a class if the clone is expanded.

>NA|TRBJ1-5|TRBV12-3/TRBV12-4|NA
TGTGCCAGCAGCCCTACTACAGGCGGGAGCAATCACCCCCAGCATTTT
CASSPTTGGSNHPQHF
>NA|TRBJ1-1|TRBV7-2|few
TGTGCCAGCAGCTTAATATGGGGAATGAGCACTGAAGCTTTCTTT
CASSLIWGMSTEAFF
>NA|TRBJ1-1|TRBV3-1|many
TGTGCCAGCAGCCAAGGACAGGTGAACACTGAAGCTTTCTTT
CASSQGQVNTEAFF
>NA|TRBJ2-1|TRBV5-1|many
TGCGCCACCTCTCTGGGGTTGATGGACAATGAGCAGTTCTTC
CATSLGLMDNEQFF
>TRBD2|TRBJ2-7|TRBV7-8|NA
TGTGCCAGCAGCTTACGTCCTAGCGGAGGCGAGCAGTACTTC
CASSLRPSGGEQYF
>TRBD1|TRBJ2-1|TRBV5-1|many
TGCGCCAGCAGAGGGGACAGATACAATGAGCAGTTCTTC
CASRGDRYNEQFF
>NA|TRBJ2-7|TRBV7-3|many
TGTGCCAGCAGCTTAACACCGGGGTTTGGGAAGGGCGAGCAGTACTTC
CASSLTPGFGKGEQYF
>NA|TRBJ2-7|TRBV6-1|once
TGTGCCACCGGGACCCCCTGGGACGAGCAGTACTTC
CATGTPWDEQYF
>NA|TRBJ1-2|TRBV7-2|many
TGTGCCAGCAGCGGGATACGGGGAGCTAACTATGGCTACACCTTC
CASSGIRGANYGYTF
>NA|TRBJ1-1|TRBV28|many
TGTGCCAGCAGTTATTCCGCCGGATCCTTGGGAGGTGAAGCTTTCTTT
CASSYSAGSLGGEAFF
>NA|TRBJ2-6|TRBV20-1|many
TGCAGTGCTAGAGAAGGGTCTGGGGCCAACGTCCTGACTTTC
CSAREGSGANVLTF
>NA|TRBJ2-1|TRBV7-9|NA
TGTGCCAGCCTCAACAGGCCATCTAATGAGCAGTTCTTC
CASLNRPSNEQFF
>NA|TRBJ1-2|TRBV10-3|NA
TGTGCCATCAGCGAATCGGTTGGTGAGGACCATGGCTACACCTTC
CAISESVGEDHGYTF
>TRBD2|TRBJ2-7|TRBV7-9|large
TGTGCCAGCAGTTTAGCTAGCGGCGAGCAGTACTTC
CASSLASGEQYF
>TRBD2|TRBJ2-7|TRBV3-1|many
TGTGCCAGCAGCCAAGTTAGCGGGGGCATAGGAGAGCAGTACTTC
CASSQVSGGIGEQYF
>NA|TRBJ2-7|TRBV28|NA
TGTGCCAGTCGATGGGGAGAGCAGTACTTC
CASRWGEQYF
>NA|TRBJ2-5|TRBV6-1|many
TGTGCCAGCACCAACCAACTAGCAATCCAGTACTTC
CASTNQLAIQYF
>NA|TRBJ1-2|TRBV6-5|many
TGTGCCAGCAGTTACTCGTTTTGGGGGGAATACACCTTC
CASSYSFWGEYTF
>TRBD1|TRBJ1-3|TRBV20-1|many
TGCAGTGCTAGACTGGGACAGGGGATACAATCCTCTGGAAACACCATATATTTT
CSARLGQGIQSSGNTIYF
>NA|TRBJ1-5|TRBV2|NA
TGTGCCACCAGCAGAAGGGGGGAGGTTCAGCCCCAGCATTTT
CATSRRGEVQPQHF
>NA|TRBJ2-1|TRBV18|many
TGTGCCAGCTCACCACGATTCGGGAGCTCCTACAATGAGCAGTTCTTC
CASSPRFGSSYNEQFF
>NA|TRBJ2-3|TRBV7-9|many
TGTGCCAGCAGCCGGGGACTCGTAGGCGGTACGCAGTATTTT
CASSRGLVGGTQYF
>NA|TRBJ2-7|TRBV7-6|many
TGTGCCAGCAGCTTAGGGGGCGGCTCCTACGAGCAGTACTTC
CASSLGGGSYEQYF
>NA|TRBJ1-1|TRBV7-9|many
TGTGCCAGCAGCTTAAAAGGCAGGGGATATGAGACTGAAGCTTTCTTT
CASSLKGRGYETEAFF
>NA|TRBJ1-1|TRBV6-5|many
TGTGCCAGCAGTTACTCGAGGGGGAGGATGCACACTGAAGCTTTCTTT
CASSYSRGRMHTEAFF
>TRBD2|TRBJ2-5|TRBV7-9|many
TGTGCCAGCAGCCCTCAAGATAGCGGGAGGGCCGCGGAGACCCAGTACTTC
CASSPQDSGRAAETQYF
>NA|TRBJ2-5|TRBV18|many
TGTGCCAGCTCACCCGCGACAGAAGAGACCCAGTACTTC
CASSPATEETQYF
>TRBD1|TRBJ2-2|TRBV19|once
TGTGCCAGTAGCAAACTGACAGGGGGAAAGGACGGGGAGCTGTTTTTT
CASSKLTGGKDGELFF
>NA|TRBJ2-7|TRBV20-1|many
TGCAGTGCTAGAGACCGAGTGGGGGGCCAGTACGAGCAGTACTTC
CSARDRVGGQYEQYF
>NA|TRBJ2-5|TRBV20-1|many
TGCAGTGCCCTTGACAGCGTAAATAAAGAGACCCAGTACTTC
CSALDSVNKETQYF
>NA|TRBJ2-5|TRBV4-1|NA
TGTGCCGGCAGCCTAAAGGGTCAAGAGACCCAGTACTTC
CAGSLKGQETQYF
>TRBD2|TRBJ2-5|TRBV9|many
TGTGCCAGCAGCGAATACAGCGGGGGCGTAGAGACCCAGTACTTC
CASSEYSGGVETQYF